These 19 T cell receptor beta chains share one sample of origin, sequenced in a study of cytomegalovirus exposure and HLA in healthy donors. Primers for the PCR totalled 60 Vbeta and 13 Jbeta. Only in-frame clones appear in the TCRdb table, and some are missing; sequencing was by immunoSEQ multiplex PCR. Of fewer than 350,000 clones listed, approximately 90% are singletons. Sample: PBMCs. These receptors were obtained from a woman under 30 in good health and CMV-seronegative.

The chain combines TRBV20-1 with TRBJ1-2, with TRBD1 as a possible D gene (6 bases). The CDR3 is made up of 11 amino acids. The V end lost 5 bases, the J end lost 6 bases, and 10 bases lay between the germline ends. Germline V gene sequence: CDR1 DFQATT, CDR2 SNEGSKA (reference sequence). The CDR3 DNA is TGCAGTGCTCTAGGACAGAATGGCTACACCTTC. Amino acid sequence: CSALGQNGYTF.

The J gene is TRBJ2-3, the V gene TRBV18, with D possibly TRBD1 on 6 matching bases. Trimming took off 5 bases at V and 2 bases at J, with 11 bases between the two ends. Per the germline V gene, CDR1 is KGHSH and CDR2 is LQKENI. The CDR3 contains 14 residues. The CDR3 loop is CASSSRQDTDTQYF. Written as DNA, the CDR3 is TGTGCCAGCTCATCGAGACAGGACACAGATACGCAGTATTTT. The full variable domain, completed using reference TRBV18 and TRBJ2-3, is NAGVMQNPRHLVRRRGQEARLRCSPMKGHSHVYWYRQLPEEGLKFMVYLQKENIIDESGMPKERFSAEFPKEGPSILRIQQVVRGDSAAYFCASSSRQDTDTQYFGPGTRLTVL.

This clone was seen a single time. CDR3 sequence: CASSDDLARYEQYF. The CDR3 nucleotides read TGTGCCAGCAGCGATGATCTAGCTAGGTACGAGCAGTACTTC. The chain links TRBV5-6 to TRBJ2-7; possibly TRBD2 for D (5 bases). The CDR3 runs to 14 residues. Germline CDR1 and CDR2: SGHDT and YYEEEE. V was trimmed by 4 bases and J by 4 bases, leaving 15 bases between them.

The chain carries TRBV25-1 and TRBJ2-5; 9 bases are shared with TRBD2. J lost 1 base, V lost 2 bases, and 5 bases had no gene match. The CDR3 contains 16 residues. Germline CDR1 is MGHDK and CDR2 is SYGVNS. The CDR3: CASSELAGWGQETQYF. CDR3 DNA sequence: TGTGCCAGCAGTGAACTAGCGGGGTGGGGCCAAGAGACCCAGTACTTC.

The chain couples TRBV19 to TRBJ2-2; 7 bases fit TRBD1. Per germline, CDR1 LNHDA and CDR2 SQIVND (reference sequence). Unmatched junction bases numbered 7, after V lost 5 bases and J lost 1 base. The CDR3 has 16 residues. The DNA for the CDR3 is TGTGCCAGTAGTCCGCCGGGACAGCTGAACACCGGGGAGCTGTTTTTT. The encoded protein is CASSPPGQLNTGELFF. The entire variable domain, with the rest obtained from reference TRBV19 and TRBJ2-2, is as follows: DGGITQSPKYLFRKEGQNVTLSCEQNLNHDAMYWYRQDPGQGLRLIYYSQIVNDFQKGDIAEGYSVSREKKESFPLTVTSAQKNPTAFYLCASSPPGQLNTGELFFGEGSRLTVL.

The chain couples TRBV30 to TRBJ2-7; the match to TRBD2 covers 12 bases. Germline CDR1 GTSNPN, CDR2 SVGIG (reference sequence). The CDR3 runs 16 residues. V trimming: 8 bases; J trimming: 0 bases; junction bases outside the gene matches: 11. CDR3 DNA sequence: TGTGCCGGATCCGGGACTAGCGGGCGAAGCTCCTACGAGCAGTACTTC. Protein product: CAGSGTSGRSSYEQYF.

This sequence joins TRBV25-1 and TRBJ2-5; D is undetermined. Gene TRBJ2-7 matches the end of the DNA better, so the J call may be wrong. This CDR3 has 12 residues. Germline V gene sequence: CDR1 MGHDK, CDR2 SYGVNS. The CDR3 here is CASTNSFYEQYF. For the CDR3, the DNA is TGTGCCAGCACGAACAGCTTCTACGAGCAGTACTTC.

This chain uses TRBV11-3 with TRBJ2-5; weak D call: TRBD2 (6 bases). This CDR3 region has 15 residues. In germline, CDR1 is SGHNT, CDR2 YENEEA. V lost 1 base, J lost 2 bases, and 11 bases lay in between. The CDR3 protein is CASSLGDFPQETQYF. The CDR3 coding sequence is TGTGCCAGCAGCTTAGGGGACTTCCCACAAGAGACCCAGTACTTC.

This chain links TRBV5-1 with TRBJ1-1, with TRBD1 as a possible D gene (5 bases). V was pared by 0 bases and J by 4 bases, with 10 bases between. Germline CDR1 SGHRS, CDR2 YFSETQ. This CDR3 has 14 residues. CDR3 nucleotides: TGCGCCAGCAGCTTGGACGGGGGTGGCACTGAAGCTTTCTTT. It encodes CASSLDGGGTEAFF.

The chain recombines TRBV5-1 with TRBJ1-3; 10 positions match TRBD1. Germline CDR1 and CDR2: SGHRS and YFSETQ. This CDR3 comprises 14 residues. The V and J ends lost 4 bases and 4 bases, in that order; junction bases with no gene match: 2. CDR3 residues: CASSGTGAGNTIYF. The DNA of the CDR3 is TGCGCCAGCAGCGGGACAGGGGCAGGAAACACCATATATTTT.

Concerning this clone itself: The junction and the germline gene differ at one end; a read error may be behind it. The chain recombines TRBV7-7 with TRBJ2-7; D remains ambiguous. The CDR3 has 13 residues. From germline, CDR1 is SSHAT and CDR2 FNYEAQ (reference sequence). The CDR3 region has the DNA TGTGCTAGCAGCCCCAGCAGGTACCACGAGCAGTACTTC. Translated, it gives CASSPSRYHEQYF.

The chain carries TRBV9 and TRBJ2-1; the D gene is possibly TRBD2 (5 bases). V was pared by 4 bases and J by 8 bases, with 13 bases between. The length of the CDR3 is 13 residues. Germline V gene lookup returns CDR1 SGDLS and CDR2 YYNGEE. In DNA, the CDR3 is TGTGCCAGCAGCCCCGGACTCAGCCATGAGCAGTTCTTC. As protein: CASSPGLSHEQFF.

The chain has TRBV19 and TRBJ2-7; 7 bases match TRBD2. The J segment lost 4 bases and the V segment lost 3 bases, leaving 6 bases of the junction unmatched. The CDR3 covers 14 residues. Germline V lookup: CDR1 LNHDA, CDR2 SQIVND (reference sequence). DNA for the CDR3: TGTGCCAGTAGTATTGGGGAGGGTGCATACGAGCAGTACTTC. Translation gives CASSIGEGAYEQYF.

The rearrangement uses TRBV30 and TRBJ2-2, with D possibly matching TRBD2 (7 bases). Per the germline V gene, CDR1 is GTSNPN and CDR2 is SVGIG (reference sequence). The CDR3 length is 11 residues. The chain's CDR3 is CEGGRTGELFF. CDR3 nucleotides: TGTGAGGGGGGGCGTACCGGGGAGCTGTTTTTT.

CDR3 sequence: CASSKSSGSPYGYTF. As DNA, the CDR3 is TGTGCCAGCAGTAAATCATCCGGGTCCCCATATGGCTACACCTTC. The gene calls are TRBV6-5 and TRBJ1-2; no reliable D call. V shed 5 bases and J shed 5 bases, with 18 bases lying between them. Per germline, CDR1 MNHEY and CDR2 SVGAGI. The CDR3 is made up of 15 amino acids.

The chain recombines TRBV29-1 with TRBJ2-7; 12 bases map to TRBD1. V lost 7 bases, J lost 4 bases, and 11 bases stayed unmatched. Looked up from germline, CDR1 is SQVTM and CDR2 is ANQGSEA. The CDR3 has 15 amino acids. The CDR3 spells CSARSGTGGLYEQYF. The CDR3 region has the DNA TGCAGCGCCCGATCCGGGACAGGGGGCCTTTACGAGCAGTACTTC.

J is TRBJ1-1 and V is TRBV5-1; D is undetermined. The CDR3 totals 13 residues. Between the trimmed V and J ends, which lost 0 bases and 1 base, there was a span of 4 bases. Germline CDR1 and CDR2: SGHRS and YFSETQ. CDR3 bases: TGCGCCAGCAGCTTGGACACGAACACTGAAGCTTTCTTT. Protein sequence: CASSLDTNTEAFF.

The chain joins TRBV10-3 to TRBJ1-2; D possibly corresponds to TRBD1 (5 bases). The V end was cut by 2 bases, the J end by 2 bases, with 15 bases between. Per the germline V gene, CDR1 is ENHRY and CDR2 is SYGVKD. The CDR3 is made up of 16 amino acids. The CDR3 loop reads CAISEELAGRNYGYTF. CDR3 nucleotide sequence: TGTGCCATCAGTGAGGAGTTAGCGGGGCGGAACTATGGCTACACCTTC.

This chain connects TRBV5-1 to TRBJ2-3, with 7 bases matching TRBD1. Per the germline V gene, CDR1 is SGHRS and CDR2 is YFSETQ. The trim removed 2 bases at V and 0 bases at J, leaving 0 bases unmatched. The CDR3 consists of 14 residues. The DNA of the CDR3 is TGCGCCAGCAGCTTACAGGGGAGCACAGATACGCAGTATTTT. This codes for CASSLQGSTDTQYF.